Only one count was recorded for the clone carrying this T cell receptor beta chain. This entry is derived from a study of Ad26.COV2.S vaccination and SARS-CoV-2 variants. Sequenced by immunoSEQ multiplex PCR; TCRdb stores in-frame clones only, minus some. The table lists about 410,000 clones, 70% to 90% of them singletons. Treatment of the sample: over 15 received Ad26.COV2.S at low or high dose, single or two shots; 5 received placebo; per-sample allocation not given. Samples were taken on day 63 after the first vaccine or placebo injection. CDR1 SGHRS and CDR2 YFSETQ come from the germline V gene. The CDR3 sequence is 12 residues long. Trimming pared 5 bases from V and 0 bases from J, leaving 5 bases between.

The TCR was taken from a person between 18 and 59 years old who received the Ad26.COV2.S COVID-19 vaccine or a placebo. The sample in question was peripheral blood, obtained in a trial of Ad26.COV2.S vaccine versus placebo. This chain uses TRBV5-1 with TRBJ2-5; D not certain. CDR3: CASSSYQETQYF. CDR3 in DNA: TGCGCCAGCAGTTCATACCAAGAGACCCAGTACTTC.